The clone carrying this TCR beta chain came up a few times. Its antigen is undetermined. Regarding time point: patch test 3, about 24 weeks after DPC sensitization. The treatment was: therapeutic diphenylcyclopropenone sensitization with weekly scalp DPC. This entry is derived from a study of human T cells and chemical hapten exposure. This CDR3 has 19 amino acids. The V gene end was trimmed by 5 bases and the J gene end by 4 bases; junction bases not matched to a gene: 17. Unique molecular identifiers were attached to individual cDNA molecules during library preparation. Via MiXCR, TCRdb re-called the RACE reads, giving one row per CDR3 protein. Counted here are 100,000 or so distinct CDR3 sequences, nearly 35% occurring once; the ten biggest clones make up around 2.8%. General study findings and limits: Against controls, expanded TCRs gave rise to significantly more large CDR3 similarity clusters.

Sequencing was performed on whole blood, taken in connection with sensitization to the hapten diphenylcyclopropenone (DPC). The V gene is TRBV12-3 or TRBV12-4, the J gene TRBJ2-5, with 12 bases fitting TRBD2. The receptor's source is a man aged 40-50 years with alopecia areata. Some clones in this sample may be carry-over from other donors' samples. The CDR3 reads CASSPSIGLAGGRSETQYF. In DNA form, the CDR3 reads TGTGCCAGCAGTCCTTCCATCGGGCTAGCGGGAGGGAGGTCAGAGACCCAGTACTTC.